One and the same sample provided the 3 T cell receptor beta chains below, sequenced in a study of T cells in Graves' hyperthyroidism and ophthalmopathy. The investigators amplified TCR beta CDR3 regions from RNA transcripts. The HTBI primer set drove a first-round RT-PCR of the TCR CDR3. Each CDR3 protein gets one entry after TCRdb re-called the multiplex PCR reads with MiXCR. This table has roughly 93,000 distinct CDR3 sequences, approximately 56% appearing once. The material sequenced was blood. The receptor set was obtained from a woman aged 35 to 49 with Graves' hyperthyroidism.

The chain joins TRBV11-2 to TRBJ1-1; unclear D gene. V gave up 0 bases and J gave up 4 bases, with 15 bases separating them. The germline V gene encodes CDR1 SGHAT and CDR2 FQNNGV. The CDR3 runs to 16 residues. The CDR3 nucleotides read TGTGCCAGCAGCTTAGATACCGCGAGGGTGGGCACTGAAGCTTTCTTT. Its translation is CASSLDTARVGTEAFF. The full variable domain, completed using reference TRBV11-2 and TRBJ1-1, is EAGVAQSPRYKIIEKRQSVAFWCNPISGHATLYWYQQILGQGPKLLIQFQNNGVVDDSQLPKDRFSAERLKGVDSTLKIQPAKLEDSAVYLCASSLDTARVGTEAFFGQGTRLTVV.

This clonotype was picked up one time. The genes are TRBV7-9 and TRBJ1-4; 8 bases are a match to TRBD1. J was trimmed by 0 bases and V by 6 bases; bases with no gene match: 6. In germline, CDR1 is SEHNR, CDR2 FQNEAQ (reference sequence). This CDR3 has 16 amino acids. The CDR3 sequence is CASSLRTGSTNEKLFF. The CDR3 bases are TGTGCCAGCAGTCTCCGGACAGGGTCAACTAATGAAAAACTGTTTTTT.

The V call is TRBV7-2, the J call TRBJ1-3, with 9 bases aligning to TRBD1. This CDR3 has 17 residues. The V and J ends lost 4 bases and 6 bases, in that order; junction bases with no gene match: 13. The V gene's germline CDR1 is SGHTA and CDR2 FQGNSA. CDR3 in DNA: TGTGCCAGCAGCTCCGGGACAGGGTTCACTGGCTTAAACACCATATATTTT. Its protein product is CASSSGTGFTGLNTIYF.